The 21 T cell receptor beta chains in this list originate from one sample, sequenced in a study of tumor and adjacent non-tumor tissue in lung cancer. Three rounds of nested PCR, following a modified ARM-PCR protocol, produced the TCRbeta library. TCRdb passed the multiplex PCR reads through MiXCR, listing each CDR3 protein once. This table has around 74,000 distinct CDR3 sequences, 55% to 70% appearing once. No cell sorting was done before RNA was extracted from the tissue. Sample: lung tumor tissue. The source of these receptors is a woman between 65 and 79 years old with non-small cell lung cancer.

J is TRBJ2-3 and V is TRBV28; either TRBD1 or TRBD2 may fit D (6 bases each). This CDR3 region has 14 residues. Trimming shortened V by 4 bases and J by 14 bases, and 22 bases separated the two germline ends. Looked up from germline, CDR1 is MDHEN and CDR2 is SYDVKM. CDR3 sequence reads: CASSWDTSTDTRYF. In DNA, the CDR3 is TGTGCCAGCAGTTGGGACACTAGCACAGATACTCGGTATTTT.

The V gene is TRBV29-1, the J gene TRBJ2-7; D is undetermined. This CDR3 region has 10 residues. Germline V gene data show CDR1 as SQVTM and CDR2 as ANQGSEA. Trimming took 7 bases from V and 8 from J, leaving 12 bases between them. CDR3 coding DNA: TGCAGCGAGGTGCAGCACCAGCAGTACTTC. It encodes CSEVQHQQYF.

The chain recombines TRBV12-3 or TRBV12-4 with TRBJ2-7; 8 bases agree with TRBD2. The trim removed 6 bases at V and 3 bases at J, leaving 13 bases unmatched. The CDR3 runs 16 residues. As DNA, the CDR3 is TGTGCCAGCAGCTCCGGGGGGGCGGGATGGGGCTACGAGCAGTACTTC. This gives the protein CASSSGGAGWGYEQYF.

The chain links TRBV5-5 to TRBJ1-5, with 11 bases matching TRBD1. The CDR3 consists of 21 residues. CDR1 is SGHKS, CDR2 YYEKEE, per germline (reference sequence). The CDR3: CTTPRHYVGTGGSAGNQPQHF. The CDR3 region has the DNA TGTACGACACCCCGGCATTACGTAGGGACAGGGGGGAGTGCGGGCAATCAGCCCCAGCATTTT.

This clonotype was counted ten times or more. J is TRBJ2-3 and V is TRBV5-1, with TRBD1 identical over 7 bases. This CDR3 contains 15 residues. CDR1 is SGHRS, CDR2 YFSETQ, per germline. With 2 bases clipped from V and 4 bases from J, the junction kept 7 bases outside the gene matches. The CDR3 DNA reads TGCGCCAGCAGCTTAACAGGGGATGCCGCAGATACGCAGTATTTT. Translated, it gives CASSLTGDAADTQYF.

Turning to this clonotype: A much larger clone sits a single nucleotide away, making a read error possible. This sequence joins TRBV5-1 and TRBJ2-3; D is tentatively TRBD1 or TRBD2 (5 bases each). Germline CDR1 reads SGHRS; CDR2 reads YFSETQ. The CDR3 length is 14 residues. CDR3 bases: TGCGCCAGCAGCCGATCGGGATCCACAGGTACGCAGTATTTT. As protein: CASSRSGSTGTQYF. The full variable domain, rest sourced from reference TRBV5-1 and TRBJ2-3, is KAGVTQTPRYLIKTRGQQVTLSCSPISGHRSVSWYQQTPGQGLQFLFEYFSETQRNKGNFPGRFSGRQFSNSRSEMNVSTLELGDSALYLCASSRSGSTGTQYFGPGTRLTVL.

A note on this clonotype: This may stem from a read error, because a much larger clone lies one nucleotide away. CDR3 DNA sequence: TGTGCCAGCAGTTTACCTGAACTGTCAGCTGCCAGGGAGCTGTTTTTT. Residues: CASSLPELSAARELFF. The V and J genes are TRBV12-3 or TRBV12-4 and TRBJ2-2; D gene uncertain. V was shortened by 2 bases and J by 9 bases, with 19 bases between the two germline ends. The CDR3 totals 16 residues.

The rearrangement links TRBV4-1 to TRBJ2-7, with TRBD1 as a possible D gene (6 bases). V shed 0 bases and J shed 7 bases, with 19 bases lying between them. The CDR3 covers 16 residues. CDR1 is MGHRA and CDR2 is YSYEKL in the germline V gene. The CDR3 bases are TGCGCCAGCAGCCAAGAATTGGGACAAGGAGTCGGTGAGCAGTACTTC. It is translated as CASSQELGQGVGEQYF.

This chain connects TRBV5-5 to TRBJ1-1; D perhaps matches TRBD1 (5 bases). In germline, CDR1 is SGHKS, CDR2 YYEKEE (reference sequence). The CDR3 runs to 14 residues. Trimming took 6 bases from V and 1 from J, leaving 13 bases between them. The CDR3 sequence is CASISGLTNTEAFF. The CDR3 region has the DNA TGTGCCAGCATATCGGGACTTACGAACACTGAAGCTTTCTTT.

About this clonotype itself: Here the CDR3 omits its conserved ending phenylalanine or tryptophan, so a read error is the likely source. V is TRBV7-2 and J is TRBJ1-6; D ambiguous. The V gene's germline CDR1 is SGHTA and CDR2 FQGNSA. The CDR3 totals 16 residues. The CDR3 loop reads CVSNPSRGSYNSPLHL. The CDR3 DNA reads as TGTGTCAGCAACCCCTCCCGGGGCTCCTATAATTCACCCCTCCACCTT.

This clonotype occurred many times. The DNA of the CDR3 is TGTGCCAGCACTCGCGGGAGCATAGCGAACACCGGGGAGCTGTTTTTT. This gives the protein CASTRGSIANTGELFF. This chain joins TRBV28 and TRBJ2-2; 7 bases map to TRBD2. This CDR3 is 16 amino acids long. Germline V gene lookup returns CDR1 MDHEN and CDR2 SYDVKM. J gave up 0 bases and V 7 bases, and 8 bases lay outside the gene matches.

On this clonotype: A much larger clonotype is one base distant, so this may be a read error. The chain recombines TRBV28 with TRBJ1-1; D is possibly TRBD1 (5 bases). Germline CDR1 MDHEN, CDR2 SYDVKM. The CDR3 is made up of 11 amino acids. Here the CDR3 DNA reads TGTGCCAGCACCACGGACACTGAAACTTTCTTT. Translated: CASTTDTETFF.

This chain uses TRBV12-3 or TRBV12-4 with TRBJ2-5; D may be TRBD1 or TRBD2 (5 bases each). The CDR3 totals 16 residues. With 5 bases removed from V and 7 bases from J, the gap between germline ends came to 23 bases. The CDR3, as DNA: TGTGCCAGCAGTCCGGGACCAGCGAGAAACGAAGGGACCCAGTACTTC. This gives the protein CASSPGPARNEGTQYF.

In the case of this clonotype: This is likely a read error, given that the CDR3 carries no conserved phenylalanine or tryptophan at its end. The DNA is omitted, as the CDR3 cannot be located on it reliably, and the CDR3 follows TCRdb's listing. The chain is built from TRBV6-2 or TRBV6-3 and TRBJ2-7. The CDR3 spans 11 amino acids, including both terminal residues. Germline assignment: CDR1 MNHEY and CDR2 SVGEGT. CDR3 residues: CASSYLYEQYL.

The chain couples TRBV6-2 or TRBV6-3 to TRBJ2-5; D not resolved. Germline values: CDR1 MNHEY, CDR2 SVGEGT. The length of the CDR3 is 16 residues. V dropped 9 bases and J dropped 3 bases, with 23 bases sitting between them. This CDR3 reads CASFTPSGYIEETQYF. The CDR3 DNA follows: TGTGCCAGTTTCACTCCTTCGGGCTACATCGAAGAGACCCAGTACTTC.

This chain connects TRBV5-5 to TRBJ1-2, with D possibly being TRBD1 (6 bases). Per germline, CDR1 SGHKS and CDR2 YYEKEE (reference sequence). This CDR3 spans 15 amino acids. V was pared by 4 bases and J by 1 base, with 14 bases between. The CDR3 bases are TGTGCCAGCAGCCATGGGACATTGGATAACTATGGCTACACCTTC. Residues: CASSHGTLDNYGYTF.

V gene TRBV11-3 combines with J gene TRBJ2-2; D ambiguous. Germline V gene sequence: CDR1 SGHNT, CDR2 YENEEA. This CDR3 has 17 amino acids. This chain's CDR3 is CTRSPHQSTSNTGELFF. CDR3 coding DNA: TGTACCCGCAGCCCCCATCAATCGACATCAAACACCGGGGAGCTGTTTTTT.

The CDR3 sequence: CASSSLTESLWRETQYF. The DNA for the CDR3 is TGTGCCAGTAGCAGTTTGACAGAGAGTCTCTGGCGAGAGACCCAGTACTTC. The chain has TRBV6-5 and TRBJ2-5, with D possibly being TRBD1 (5 bases). CDR3 size: 17 residues. V was cut by 9 bases and J by 4 bases, with 27 bases left in between. Germline CDR1 reads MNHEY; CDR2 reads SVGAGI.

This clonotype has just a few counts. The rearrangement uses TRBV5-6 and TRBJ2-3; TRBD1 aligns across 7 bases. This CDR3 spans 14 amino acids. Germline V gene data show CDR1 as SGHDT and CDR2 as YYEEEE. With 6 bases clipped from V and 0 bases from J, the junction kept 4 bases outside the gene matches. In nucleotides, the CDR3 is TGTGCCAGCACCCGGGACAGCAGCACAGATACGCAGTATTTT. Amino acid sequence: CASTRDSSTDTQYF.

As regards this clonotype: At one of its ends the junction is not consistent with the germline gene, which may arise from a read error. This chain links TRBV7-8 with TRBJ2-1; 7 bases agree with TRBD2. The CDR3 is 15 residues long. Germline V gene sequence: CDR1 SGHVS, CDR2 FQNEAQ. CDR3 region: CASSLAEGPGKEQFF. The CDR3 region has the DNA TGTGCCAGCAGCCTAGCGGAAGGGCCTGGGAAAGAGCAGTTCTTC.

This clonotype was picked up a small number of times. Likely a read error: the CDR3 ends without its conserved phenylalanine or tryptophan. The chain is built from TRBV5-1 and TRBJ2-1; 8 bases are a match to TRBD2. The length of the CDR3 is 16 residues. The germline V gene encodes CDR1 SGHRS and CDR2 YFSETQ. V was clipped by 4 bases and J by 2 bases; unmatched bases: 8. CDR3 nucleotide sequence: TGCGCCAGCAGCAACCCCGGGACTAGTGCCTACAATGAGCAGTTCATC. This sequence encodes CASSNPGTSAYNEQFI.